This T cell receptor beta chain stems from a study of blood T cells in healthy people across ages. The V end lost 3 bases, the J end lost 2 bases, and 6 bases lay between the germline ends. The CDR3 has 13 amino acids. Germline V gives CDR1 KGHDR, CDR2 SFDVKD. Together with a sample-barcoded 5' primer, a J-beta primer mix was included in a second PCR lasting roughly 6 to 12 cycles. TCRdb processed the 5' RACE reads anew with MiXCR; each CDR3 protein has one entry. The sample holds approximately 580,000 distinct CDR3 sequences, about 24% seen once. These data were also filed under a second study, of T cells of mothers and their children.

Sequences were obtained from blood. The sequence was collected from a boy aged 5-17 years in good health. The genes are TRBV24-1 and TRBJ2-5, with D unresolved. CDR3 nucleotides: TGTGCCACCAGTGATGGACCACAAGAGACCCAGTACTTC. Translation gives CATSDGPQETQYF.